A single sample gave rise to the 10 T cell receptor beta chains below, sequenced in a study of T cell repertoires in cytomegalovirus infection. Via MiXCR, TCRdb re-called the reads, giving one row per CDR3 protein. Of some 680,000 distinct CDR3 sequences in the sample, 35% to 45% were seen once. Source material: PBMCs. The receptors come from a human donor in good health (CMV status not recorded). Some clones in this sample may be carry-over from other donors' samples.

The chain is built from TRBV27 and TRBJ2-3; a weak D match, TRBD1 (6 bases). CDR1 MNHEY and CDR2 SMNVEV come from the germline V gene (reference sequence). The CDR3 runs to 13 residues. Trimming pared 6 bases from V and 1 base from J, leaving 8 bases between. This CDR3 is CASRYRGTDTQYF. In nucleotides, the CDR3 is TGTGCCAGCAGGTACAGGGGCACAGATACGCAGTATTTT.

This chain links TRBV5-1 with TRBJ1-1; D remains unclear. This CDR3 region has 15 residues. Germline-derived CDR1 and CDR2 are SGHRS and YFSETQ. Trimming removed 1 base at V and 1 base at J, with 11 bases between. The CDR3 reads CASSLSPGWNTEAFF. The CDR3 DNA sequence: TGCGCCAGCAGCTTGTCCCCGGGTTGGAACACTGAAGCTTTCTTT.

The table lists this clonotype with a few counts. The chain carries TRBV4-2 and TRBJ1-1, with 7 bases aligning to TRBD1. This CDR3 is 16 amino acids long. The germline CDR1 and CDR2 sequences are LGHNA and YNFKEQ. The junction had 16 bases not matched to a gene; V was cut back by 6 bases and J by 6 bases. This CDR3 reads CASSQGDTEYPPEAFF. The CDR3 nucleotides read TGTGCCAGCAGTCAGGGGGACACCGAGTACCCCCCTGAAGCTTTCTTT.

This clonotype has a count of ten or more. V is TRBV7-6 and J is TRBJ2-1; D gene unclear. The V end lost 2 bases, the J end lost 0 bases, and 14 bases lay between the germline ends. This CDR3 has 17 residues. Germline CDR1 and CDR2: SGHVS and FNYEAQ. As DNA, the CDR3 is TGTGCCAGCAGCTTATACCCCCCGGATTTCTCCTACAATGAGCAGTTCTTC. Protein sequence: CASSLYPPDFSYNEQFF.

This chain links TRBV12-3 or TRBV12-4 with TRBJ1-4; D is unresolved. Trimming removed 5 bases at V and 8 bases at J, with 15 bases between. The CDR3 spans 14 residues. The CDR3 protein is CASSVLTIGEKLFF. The CDR3 coding sequence is TGTGCCAGCAGTGTTCTGACAATAGGGGAAAAACTGTTTTTT.

The chain uses TRBV28 and TRBJ2-3; a possible D gene is TRBD1 (6 bases). The CDR3 spans 15 residues. Germline V gene sequence: CDR1 MDHEN, CDR2 SYDVKM. The ends were cut back, 6 bases at V and 0 bases at J, with 13 bases in the middle. CDR3 sequence: CASRSNRESTDTQYF. CDR3 bases: TGTGCCAGCAGATCAAACAGGGAAAGCACAGATACGCAGTATTTT. The full variable domain, its missing parts supplied by reference TRBV28 and TRBJ2-3, is DVKVTQSSRYLVKRTGEKVFLECVQDMDHENMFWYRQDPGLGLRLIYFSYDVKMKEKGDIPEGYSVSREKKERFSLILESASTNQTSMYLCASRSNRESTDTQYFGPGTRLTVL.

The chain recombines TRBV29-1 with TRBJ2-7; D possibly matches TRBD1 or TRBD2 (5 bases each). CDR3 length: 14 residues. Trimming removed 1 base at V and 3 bases at J, with 13 bases between. In germline, CDR1 is SQVTM, CDR2 ANQGSEA. The DNA of the CDR3 is TGCAGCGTTGAAGGGGGGTGGGGAGACTACGAGCAGTACTTC. Amino acids: CSVEGGWGDYEQYF.

The rearrangement joins TRBV6-8 to TRBJ1-5; 10 bases line up with TRBD1. The CDR3 contains 15 residues. V shed 5 bases and J 4 bases; nucleotides not matched to a gene: 5. Germline values: CDR1 MNHGY, CDR2 SAAAGT. The CDR3 reads CASSLTDRGNQPQHF. The CDR3 DNA reads TGTGCCAGCAGTCTCACGGACAGGGGGAATCAGCCCCAGCATTTT.

V gene TRBV12-3 or TRBV12-4 combines with J gene TRBJ1-6; possibly TRBD1 for D (6 bases). V was cut by 7 bases and J by 6 bases, with 13 bases left in between. There are 14 residues in the CDR3. The CDR3 reads CASTYGTLNSPLHF. The CDR3 DNA follows: TGTGCCAGCACCTACGGGACACTTAATTCACCCCTCCACTTT.

This clonotype was observed a few times. The rearrangement uses TRBV6-1 and TRBJ1-5; 12 bases fit TRBD1. The CDR3 totals 16 residues. The germline gives CDR1 MNHNS, CDR2 SASEGT. J lost 7 bases, V lost 3 bases, and 7 bases had no gene match. In DNA, the CDR3 is TGTGCCAGCAGTGACCGGGACAGGGGGCGACGACAGCCCCAGCATTTT. Translating gives CASSDRDRGRRQPQHF.